This entry is about one TCR beta chain. The antigen is undetermined. The time point denotes: sample taken at primary tumor resection. Unsorted tumor, nontumor lung tissue or cryopreserved PBMC supplied the whole RNA. The donor group consisted of under 90 patients who had untreated, early-stage non-small cell lung cancer. Individual TCR cDNA molecules each bore their own unique molecular identifier. TCRdb itself ran the 5' RACE reads through MiXCR, one entry per CDR3 protein. The table records approximately 44,000 distinct CDR3 sequences, over 9.5% of them present only once. The V end lost 0 bases, the J end lost 6 bases, and 17 bases lay between the germline ends. The CDR3 contains 15 residues. Per germline, CDR1 GTSNPN and CDR2 SVGIG (reference sequence). The sample comes from a study of spatial heterogeneity in lung cancer. Across the whole study: The study observed each unique TCR and UMI combination more than ten times on average in raw reads.

Findings and caveats of the study: Ubiquitous expanded tumor TCRs were seen in blood more at resection than at follow-up.

The V call is TRBV30, the J call TRBJ1-2, with D maybe TRBD1 (5 bases). Sample: PBMCs, taken at surgery. The receptor comes from a female donor with early-stage non-small cell lung cancer. As DNA, the CDR3 is TGTGCCTGGAGTGTAATCACAGGCGGGTATGATGGCTACACCTTC. This codes for CAWSVITGGYDGYTF.